This T cell receptor (beta chain) comes out of a study of molecular identifiers for immune sequencing clone quantification. Study-wide results and limits: Highly expanded clone sizes could be underestimated by identical TCR molecules sharing a barcode.

Germline loops: CDR1 SEHNR, CDR2 FQNEAQ (reference sequence). Trimming at V came to 2 bases and at J to 3 bases, leaving 6 bases not matched to a gene. The CDR3 is made up of 15 amino acids. Using a CD8+CD4-CCR7+CD45RA+ phenotype, naive CD8 T cells were sorted. A note on this clonotype: Its cognate antigen is unknown.

TCRdb called the PCR reads again in MiXCR, with one record for every CDR3 protein. The repertoire holds tens of thousands of distinct CDR3 sequences, less than 20% seen once, with roughly 7% in the top ten. The clonotype was recovered from a human donor in good health. Some libraries in this study had Jurkat cell RNA spiked in. The source material was naive CD8+ T cells from blood, with Jurkat cell RNA spiked in. Described subset: FACS-sorted CD8+CD4-CCR7+CD45RA+ naive T cells. This chain connects TRBV7-9 to TRBJ2-7; 8 bases match TRBD1. The CDR3 DNA is TGTGCCAGCAGCTTACCCCCAGGGGGCTTCTACGAGCAGTACTTC. Its translation: CASSLPPGGFYEQYF.